Each of the 3 T cell receptor beta chains below was sequenced from the same sample in a study of Graves' ophthalmopathy and Graves' hyperthyroidism. Amplification from RNA transcripts yielded the TCR beta CDR3 regions. An opening RT-PCR round employed HTBI primers and preceded a second-round multiplex PCR. Using its own MiXCR run on the multiplex PCR reads, TCRdb lists one record per CDR3 protein. The sample lists under 800,000 distinct CDR3 sequences; about 20% were seen once. The sample taken for sequencing was peripheral blood. Every receptor here comes from a woman aged 18 to 35 with stable Graves' hyperthyroidism. Some clones in this sample may be carry-over from other donors' samples.

DNA of the CDR3: TGTGCCAGCAGCCAAGGGTTGGGCTCTGGGGCCAACGTCCTGACTTTC. It encodes CASSQGLGSGANVLTF. This chain connects TRBV3-1 to TRBJ2-6, with D uncertain. The V gene lost 1 base and the J gene lost 0 bases, with 7 bases spanning the gap. Germline V gene sequence: CDR1 LGHDT, CDR2 YNNKEL (reference sequence). This CDR3 has 16 residues.

This clonotype was found many times. The chain carries TRBV6-1 and TRBJ1-1; D remains unclear. The CDR3 is 14 amino acids. Between the trimmed V and J ends, which lost 4 bases and 4 bases, there was a span of 13 bases. From germline, CDR1 is MNHNS and CDR2 SASEGT. The DNA of the CDR3 is TGTGCCAGCAGTGGTCAGCAGGATGGCACTGAAGCTTTCTTT. It is translated as CASSGQQDGTEAFF.

This clonotype was seen at least ten times. The chain couples TRBV28 to TRBJ1-1; maybe TRBD1 (6 bases). Germline assignment: CDR1 MDHEN and CDR2 SYDVKM. The CDR3 is 19 residues long. The ends were cut back, 6 bases at V and 0 bases at J, with 26 bases in the middle. DNA for the CDR3: TGTGCCAGCAGACCCTTCAGGGGAGGGGCCCCGAGCATGAACACTGAAGCTTTCTTT. It is translated as CASRPFRGGAPSMNTEAFF.